A selection of T cell receptor beta chains follows, all from one sample in a study of cytomegalovirus exposure and HLA in healthy donors. Profiling relied on immunoSEQ multiplex PCR, and the TCRdb table lists in-frame clones only, not all of them. The table lists about 180,000 clones, 86% of them singletons, with approximately 2.4% in the top ten. What was sequenced was PBMCs. The receptors come from a man between 18 and 29 years old in good health and CMV-seropositive. The CDR3 runs from the conserved cysteine through the conserved F or W. Each record gives: V gene, D gene, J gene, CDR3 protein. A D gene is named only where the DNA matches it firmly.

v_gene: TRBV5-6
d_gene: NA
j_gene: TRBJ1-5
CDR3aa: CASSLGDQPQHF

v_gene: TRBV7-8
d_gene: NA
j_gene: TRBJ1-2
CDR3aa: CASSNRDFNYGYTF

v_gene: TRBV6-4
d_gene: TRBD2
j_gene: TRBJ2-1
CDR3aa: CASSDRGVDEQFF

v_gene: TRBV5-4
d_gene: NA
j_gene: TRBJ2-7
CDR3aa: CASSPGGGGYEQYF

v_gene: TRBV30
d_gene: TRBD1
j_gene: TRBJ1-6
CDR3aa: CAWSSGQGAGGSPLHF

v_gene: TRBV19
d_gene: NA
j_gene: TRBJ1-4
CDR3aa: CASERGPGNEKLFF

v_gene: TRBV30
d_gene: NA
j_gene: TRBJ1-2
CDR3aa: CAWTLAGAHGYTF

v_gene: TRBV5-5
d_gene: TRBD1
j_gene: TRBJ2-7
CDR3aa: CASSLGTGWSYEQYF

v_gene: TRBV7-8
d_gene: TRBD1
j_gene: TRBJ2-5
CDR3aa: CASTPGTGATQYF

v_gene: TRBV9
d_gene: TRBD2
j_gene: TRBJ2-3
CDR3aa: CASSAPGLAGGMDTQYF

v_gene: TRBV11-2
d_gene: TRBD1
j_gene: TRBJ2-3
CDR3aa: CASSVWTGEDTQYF

v_gene: TRBV10-3
d_gene: TRBD2
j_gene: TRBJ2-1
CDR3aa: CAIRGLAGGEQFF

v_gene: TRBV5-4
d_gene: TRBD2
j_gene: TRBJ2-1
CDR3aa: CASSSEASGSNEQFF

v_gene: TRBV9
d_gene: NA
j_gene: TRBJ1-2
CDR3aa: CASTPYGQSYGYTF

v_gene: TRBV7-9
d_gene: NA
j_gene: TRBJ2-7
CDR3aa: CASSLRDRFDEQYF

v_gene: TRBV30
d_gene: NA
j_gene: TRBJ1-1
CDR3aa: CAWTLGLAAEAFF

v_gene: TRBV7-6
d_gene: NA
j_gene: TRBJ2-7
CDR3aa: CASSRPESGSSYEQYF

v_gene: TRBV10-1
d_gene: NA
j_gene: TRBJ2-1
CDR3aa: CASSEPPRQSAYNEQFF

v_gene: TRBV5-4
d_gene: NA
j_gene: TRBJ2-2
CDR3aa: CASSPGYSTGELFF

v_gene: TRBV11-2
d_gene: NA
j_gene: TRBJ2-2
CDR3aa: CASSRTGNTGELFF

v_gene: TRBV29-1
d_gene: TRBD1
j_gene: TRBJ1-2
CDR3aa: CSADRGDRGPSANYGYTF

v_gene: TRBV28
d_gene: NA
j_gene: TRBJ2-7
CDR3aa: CASSFGGPQYF

v_gene: TRBV2
d_gene: TRBD1
j_gene: TRBJ2-7
CDR3aa: CASRGLTGGALYEQYF

v_gene: TRBV18
d_gene: TRBD2
j_gene: TRBJ2-3
CDR3aa: CASSPGLAGVRDTQYF

v_gene: TRBV10-1
d_gene: TRBD1
j_gene: TRBJ1-4
CDR3aa: CAIEGFDRGHNEKLFF

v_gene: TRBV29-1
d_gene: NA
j_gene: TRBJ1-3
CDR3aa: CSVSGGRTGNTIYF

v_gene: TRBV4-1
d_gene: NA
j_gene: TRBJ1-1
CDR3aa: CASSQGRFGDTEAFF

v_gene: TRBV19
d_gene: NA
j_gene: TRBJ2-3
CDR3aa: CASSMKRISTDTQYF

v_gene: TRBV2
d_gene: TRBD1
j_gene: TRBJ1-1
CDR3aa: CASTPQGARTEAFF

v_gene: TRBV11-2
d_gene: NA
j_gene: TRBJ1-1
CDR3aa: CASSLTGQGRRGTEAFF

v_gene: TRBV5-1
d_gene: NA
j_gene: TRBJ2-4
CDR3aa: CASSLGPSDRNIQYF

v_gene: TRBV29-1
d_gene: NA
j_gene: TRBJ2-2
CDR3aa: CSALLRNRETGELFF

v_gene: TRBV18
d_gene: NA
j_gene: TRBJ2-3
CDR3aa: CASSPGASGTDTQYF

v_gene: TRBV27
d_gene: TRBD2
j_gene: TRBJ2-7
CDR3aa: CASSPGLVYEQYF

v_gene: TRBV19
d_gene: NA
j_gene: TRBJ1-6
CDR3aa: CASSSGGSPLHF

v_gene: TRBV2
d_gene: NA
j_gene: TRBJ2-7
CDR3aa: CASEGSHSSYEQYF

v_gene: TRBV18
d_gene: TRBD2
j_gene: TRBJ2-1
CDR3aa: CASSPGLAGVGNEQFF

v_gene: TRBV29-1
d_gene: NA
j_gene: TRBJ2-7
CDR3aa: CSVEGASYEQYF

v_gene: TRBV6-1
d_gene: NA
j_gene: TRBJ2-5
CDR3aa: CASSEGDFPGETQYF

v_gene: TRBV6-1
d_gene: NA
j_gene: TRBJ2-7
CDR3aa: CASAQYEQYF

v_gene: TRBV2
d_gene: NA
j_gene: TRBJ2-7
CDR3aa: CASSESQTYNYEQYF

v_gene: TRBV27
d_gene: TRBD1
j_gene: TRBJ1-1
CDR3aa: CASSQGQGVDAFF

v_gene: TRBV6-6
d_gene: NA
j_gene: TRBJ2-7
CDR3aa: CASSYLTGEEQYF

v_gene: TRBV7-2
d_gene: TRBD2
j_gene: TRBJ2-7
CDR3aa: CASSELAGTTPYEQYF

v_gene: TRBV7-9
d_gene: TRBD2
j_gene: TRBJ2-1
CDR3aa: CASSSGLAVSSYNEQFF